These 3 T cell receptor beta chains were sequenced from one sample in a study of T cells after yellow fever vaccination. MiXCR, run by TCRdb on the 5' RACE reads, gives a single entry per CDR3 protein. In the table there are about 350,000 distinct CDR3 sequences, around a tenth of which are singletons. Sequencing was performed on PBMCs, taken on the day of the first yellow fever vaccination. The receptor set was obtained from a man between 18 and 29 years old who received the YFV17D yellow fever vaccine.

The V call is TRBV5-1, the J call TRBJ1-1, with D hard to call. This CDR3 has 14 residues. Trimming shortened V by 2 bases and J by 0 bases, and 8 bases separated the two germline ends. Germline V gene lookup returns CDR1 SGHRS and CDR2 YFSETQ. CDR3 sequence reads: CASSFGPMNTEAFF. The CDR3 nucleotides are TGCGCCAGCAGCTTTGGGCCTATGAACACTGAAGCTTTCTTT.

This clonotype was found a few times. V and J are TRBV25-1 and TRBJ1-1; D ambiguous. The CDR3 is 14 amino acids. The germline V gene encodes CDR1 MGHDK and CDR2 SYGVNS. The V end lost 6 bases, the J end lost 1 base, and 12 bases lay between the germline ends. This CDR3 reads CASRPSTGNTEAFF. The CDR3 DNA follows: TGTGCCAGCAGACCCAGTACCGGGAACACTGAAGCTTTCTTT.

The CDR3 reads CSASGDRGTDTQYF. CDR3 in DNA: TGCAGTGCTAGCGGGGACAGGGGGACAGATACGCAGTATTTT. The rearrangement uses TRBV20-1 and TRBJ2-3, with 11 bases matching TRBD1. V was pared by 3 bases and J by 3 bases, with 2 bases of the junction left unmatched. The CDR3 contains 14 residues. Germline V CDR1 and CDR2: DFQATT, SNEGSKA (reference sequence).